This TCR beta chain was observed in a study of blood T cells in healthy people across ages. This CDR3 spans 15 amino acids. The V segment lost 0 bases and the J segment 5 bases; nucleotides outside the gene matches: 4. From germline, CDR1 is MGHRA and CDR2 YSYEKL. Turning to this clonotype: Antigen specificity is unknown.

Combining a sample-barcoded 5' primer with a J-beta primer mix, a second PCR ran for roughly 7 to 11 cycles. Unique molecular identifiers of 12 random nucleotides labeled each cDNA. From the 5' RACE reads, TCRdb called clonotypes with MiXCR, one entry per CDR3 protein. This sample has fewer than 2,000,000 distinct CDR3 sequences, with around 35% found just once. Donors each provided about 9.5 milliliters of peripheral blood. Each sample yielded at least 5.5 micrograms of PBMC total RNA. Study-level findings and limits: A conclusive naive versus antigen-experienced comparison was prevented by the unsorted PBMCs.

The chain combines TRBV4-1 with TRBJ1-5, with 7 nucleotides matching TRBD1. The sample was blood. This TCR came from a woman aged 25 to 39 in good health. The CDR3 sequence: CASSQDDRDDQPQHF. The CDR3 region has the DNA TGCGCCAGCAGCCAAGATGACAGGGATGATCAGCCCCAGCATTTT.